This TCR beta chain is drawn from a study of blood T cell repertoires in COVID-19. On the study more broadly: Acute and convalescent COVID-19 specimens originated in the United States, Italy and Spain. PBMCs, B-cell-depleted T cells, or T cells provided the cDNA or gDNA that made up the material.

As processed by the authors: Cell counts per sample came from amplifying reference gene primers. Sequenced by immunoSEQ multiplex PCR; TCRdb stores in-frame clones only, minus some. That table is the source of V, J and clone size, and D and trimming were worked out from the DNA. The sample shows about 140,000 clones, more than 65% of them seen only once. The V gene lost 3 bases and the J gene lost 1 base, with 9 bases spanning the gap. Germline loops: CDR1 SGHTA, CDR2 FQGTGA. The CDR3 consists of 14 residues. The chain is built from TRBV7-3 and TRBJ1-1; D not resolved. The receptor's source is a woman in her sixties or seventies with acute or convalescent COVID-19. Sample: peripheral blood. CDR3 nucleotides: TGTGCCAGCAGCTTTGGGCTGGGGAACACTGAAGCTTTCTTT. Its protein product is CASSFGLGNTEAFF.